This record covers a single TCR beta chain. Its antigen is undetermined. The sample is drawn from a study of cytomegalovirus exposure and HLA in healthy donors. General study points: Later analysis identified a missense DCLRE1C variant that was linked to TCR beta V- and J-gene trimming.

The PCR was carried out with 60 Vbeta primers and 13 Jbeta primers. Some clones are missing from TCRdb's copy, which holds only in-frame ones; the method was immunoSEQ multiplex PCR. In total, the table holds around 190,000 clones. The CDR3 length is 15 residues. V was pared by 4 bases and J by 1 base, with 13 bases between. Germline V lookup: CDR1 SNHLY, CDR2 FYNNEI. The sequenced sample was PBMCs. J is TRBJ2-5 and V is TRBV2; TRBD1 might be the D (6 bases). The source of this sequence is a woman in her twenties or thirties in good health and CMV-seropositive. CDR3 DNA: TGTGCCAGCAGTGCCAGGGGACATAGCCAAGAGACCCAGTACTTC. It encodes CASSARGHSQETQYF.